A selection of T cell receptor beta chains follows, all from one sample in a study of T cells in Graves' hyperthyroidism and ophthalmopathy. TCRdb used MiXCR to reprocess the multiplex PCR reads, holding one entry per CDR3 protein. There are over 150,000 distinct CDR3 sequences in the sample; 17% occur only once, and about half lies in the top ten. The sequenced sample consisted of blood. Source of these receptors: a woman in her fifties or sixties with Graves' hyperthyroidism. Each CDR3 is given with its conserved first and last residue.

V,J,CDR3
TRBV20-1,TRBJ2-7,CSARGVPSEQYF
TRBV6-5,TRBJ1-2,CASSYQGQSYGYTF
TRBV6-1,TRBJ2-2,CASRGDGGSGELFF
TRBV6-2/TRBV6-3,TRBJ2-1,CASSYQLGLAPTFNEQFF
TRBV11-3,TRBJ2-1,CASSLLVGRGNEQFF
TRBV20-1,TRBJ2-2,CSARDLYDRITGELFF
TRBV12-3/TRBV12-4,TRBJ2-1,CASSLSGGSYNEQFF
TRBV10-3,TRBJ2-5,CAVAGEFNLETQYF
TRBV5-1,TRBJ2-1,CASSLALASFNEQFF
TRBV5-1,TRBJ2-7,CASSFSDGYEQYF
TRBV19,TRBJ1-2,CASSTVGDRSYGYTF
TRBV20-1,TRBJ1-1,CSARDRGLSEAFF
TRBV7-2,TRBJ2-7,CASSLVRTPGGEQYF
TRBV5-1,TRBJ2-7,CASSLEATRGEQYF
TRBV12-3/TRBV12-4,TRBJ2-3,CASRIGTTDTQYF
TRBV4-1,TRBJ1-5,CASSQSTGDGNQPQHF
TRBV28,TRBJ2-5,CASSTLPQETQYF
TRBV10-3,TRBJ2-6,CAISANTISGANVLTF
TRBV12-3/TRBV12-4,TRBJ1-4,CASSPQGAYEKLFF
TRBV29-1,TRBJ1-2,CSVRLGGADYGYTF
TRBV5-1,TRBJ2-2,CASSRAPRLAGGPSNTGELFF
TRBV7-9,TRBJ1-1,CASSFAGVNTEAFF
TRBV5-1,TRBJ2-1,CASSLVGATYNEQFF
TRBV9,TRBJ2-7,CASSVGGQSSYEQYF
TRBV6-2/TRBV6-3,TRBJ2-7,CASSPLAGGPFYEQYF
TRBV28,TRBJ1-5,CASSLAGSDNQPQHF
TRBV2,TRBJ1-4,CASMEGPSGLVFF
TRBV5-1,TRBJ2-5,CASSLATGGETQYF
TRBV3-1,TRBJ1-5,CASSHGTGTAGRPQHF
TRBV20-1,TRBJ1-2,CSVREYYGYTF
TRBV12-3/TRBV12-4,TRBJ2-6,CASSQPTGQGLRANVLTF
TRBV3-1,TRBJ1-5,CASSSRDGPTSPQHF
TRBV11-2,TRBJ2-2,CASSSRAGELFF
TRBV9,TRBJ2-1,CASSATGTTYNEQFF
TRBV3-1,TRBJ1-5,CASSQSPGAGQPQHF
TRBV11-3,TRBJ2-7,CASSPPWTSGISYEQYF
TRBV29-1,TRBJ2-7,CSVEGQAGAQYEQYF
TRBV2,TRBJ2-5,CASSLGQAGGPETQYF
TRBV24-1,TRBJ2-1,CATSDLTYFEQFF
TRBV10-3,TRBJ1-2,CAIWGQGIYGYTF
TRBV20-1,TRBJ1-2,CSATDSLYGYTF
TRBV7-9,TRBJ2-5,CASSLLTSGRSKETQYF
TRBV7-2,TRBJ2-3,CASSLARRSTDTQYF
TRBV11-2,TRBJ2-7,CASKRGVYEQYF
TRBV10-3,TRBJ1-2,CAISDLGQVDGGTGYGYTF
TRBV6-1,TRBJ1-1,CASSEWGGNTEAFF
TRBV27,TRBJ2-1,CASSSGGSRYEQFF
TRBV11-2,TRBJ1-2,CASSSEGDGYTF
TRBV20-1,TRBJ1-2,CSANVPGQGDAGYTF
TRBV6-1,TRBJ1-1,CASSYTGQAGEAFF
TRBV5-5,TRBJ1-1,CASSSIGTMNTEAFF
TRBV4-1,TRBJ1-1,CASSQLKGRGTNTEAFF
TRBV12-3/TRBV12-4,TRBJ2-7,CASSGRQTAYEQYF
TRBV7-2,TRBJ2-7,CASSLGGSLRYEQYF
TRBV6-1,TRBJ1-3,CASLFGSGNTIYF